This paragraph reports one T cell receptor beta chain. Its antigen is currently unknown. Losses at the gene ends were 4 bases for V and 4 bases for J; bases not matched to a gene: 7. CDR1 and CDR2 from the germline V gene are SQVTM and ANQGSEA. The CDR3 is made up of 13 amino acids. This entry belongs to a study of post-analysis software for immune sequencing data. Whole-study results and caveats: A significant reduction in normalized Chao1 diversity was observed in multiple sclerosis patients versus controls. Controls had lower frequencies than patients of four or five TRBV segments, which included TRBV5-6, TRBV5-1 and TRBV20-1.

Prepared libraries of TCR beta cDNA carried unique molecular identifiers. TCRdb used MiXCR to reprocess the PCR reads, holding one entry per CDR3 protein. This sample has 750,000 to 950,000 distinct CDR3 sequences, with about 57% found just once. The source material was blood. The rearrangement uses TRBV29-1 and TRBJ2-7; 7 nucleotides line up with TRBD1. The receptor comes from a girl aged 5-17 years with multiple sclerosis. CDR3 DNA sequence: TGCAGCGTTGCTGAGGGACAGCGATACGAGCAGTACTTC. Protein sequence: CSVAEGQRYEQYF.